This TCR beta chain emerged from a study of cytomegalovirus exposure and HLA in healthy donors. The PCR contained 60 Vbeta and 13 Jbeta primers. TCRdb's copy holds only in-frame clones and misses some; the assay was immunoSEQ multiplex PCR. The table lists under 200,000 clones, more than 80% of them singletons. The length of the CDR3 is 19 residues. Germline V CDR1 and CDR2: LGHNA, YNFKEQ. Trimming removed 0 bases from V and 3 bases from J; junction bases left unmatched: 9. The sequence derives from a woman aged 18-29 years in good health and CMV-seronegative. Sequencing was carried out using PBMCs. The chain carries TRBV4-2 and TRBJ2-1, with TRBD2 matching over 12 bases. The CDR3 DNA follows: TGTGCCAGCAGCCAAGATTTAATCCTAGCGGGGGGGTTCTACAATGAGCAGTTCTTC. Protein sequence: CASSQDLILAGGFYNEQFF.